This TCR beta chain is from a study of T cell repertoires in cytomegalovirus infection. On the study more broadly: Recently identified HLA-C-restricted CMV epitopes and well-studied HLA-B-restricted CMV epitopes were used by the study. Indications came from public TCR beta signatures; they pointed to CMV infection and to a matching HLA type. Whole-study results and caveats: Clonotypes of TCR beta that were HLA-C-restricted and CMV-specific dominated the ex vivo response. Accumulated public TCR beta family frequency recognized individuals carrying CMV together with the relevant HLA.

This clonotype was observed many times. Its target is not known. The V end lost 5 bases, the J end lost 0 bases, and 16 bases lay between the germline ends. The germline gives CDR1 SGHTA, CDR2 FQGNSA. This CDR3 region has 16 residues. TCRdb reprocessed the reads with MiXCR, giving one entry per CDR3 protein. The sample consists of roughly 70,000 distinct CDR3 sequences, roughly 20% of them appearing once. The TCR sequence derives from a human donor in good health (CMV status not recorded). Some clones in this sample may be carry-over from other donors' samples. Sequenced material: CD8+ T cells from cultured PBMCs, taken from culture after CMV antigen stimulation. The chain joins TRBV7-2 to TRBJ1-2; D unresolved. CDR3 coding DNA: TGTGCCAGCAGCCCTGCCCGGACGGAGCCTAACTATGGCTACACCTTC. Translation gives CASSPARTEPNYGYTF.